The 28 T cell receptor beta chains reported below all come from one sample, sequenced in a study of Graves' ophthalmopathy and Graves' hyperthyroidism. The sequenced template was RNA, covering the TCR beta CDR3 region. Amplification began with first-round RT-PCR using HTBI primers, then second-round multiplex PCR was performed. TCRdb processed the multiplex PCR reads anew with MiXCR; each CDR3 protein has one entry. The sample lists about 500,000 distinct CDR3 sequences, approximately 37% seen once, with around 4% in the top ten. Sequences were obtained from peripheral blood or thyroid tissue (not recorded which). The receptor source for this set is an adult man with Graves' hyperthyroidism.

Note on this clonotype: This may come from a read error, since a much larger clone is one base off. The chain has TRBV7-9 and TRBJ2-7; TRBD2 matches 11 bases. The CDR3 sequence is 15 residues long. Per the germline V gene, CDR1 is SEHNR and CDR2 is FQNEAQ (reference sequence). The CDR3 sequence: CASSLTSGGLYEQHF. CDR3 coding DNA: TGTGCCAGCAGCTTAACTAGCGGGGGTCTTTACGAGCAGCACTTC.

The table lists this clonotype with many counts. This sequence joins TRBV2 and TRBJ1-6; perhaps TRBD1 as D (5 bases). Germline-derived CDR1 and CDR2 are SNHLY and FYNNEI. This CDR3 is 13 amino acids long. Trimming pared 11 bases from V and 7 bases from J, leaving 15 bases between. CDR3 residues: CAVPGLRNSPLHF. CDR3 DNA sequence: TGTGCCGTCCCGGGACTCCGAAATTCACCCCTCCACTTT.

The chain joins TRBV12-5 to TRBJ1-1, with D tentatively TRBD1 (5 bases). Germline V gene lookup returns CDR1 LGHNT and CDR2 FRNRAP. V was trimmed by 2 bases and J by 3 bases, leaving 10 bases between them. The CDR3 is 14 amino acids. Written as DNA, the CDR3 is TGTGCTAGTGGTTTGACACGACAGTACACTGAAGCTTTCTTT. Its protein is CASGLTRQYTEAFF.

The chain recombines TRBV7-2 with TRBJ2-7; the match to TRBD2 covers 8 bases. J lost 9 bases, V lost 5 bases, and 15 bases had no gene match. Germline lookup yields CDR1 SGHTA and CDR2 FQGNSA. CDR3 length: 15 residues. This CDR3 is CASSPRGDRGYGQYF. The CDR3 coding sequence is TGTGCCAGCAGCCCGCGGGGGGACCGGGGGTATGGGCAGTACTTC.

This clonotype was counted between two and nine times. The gene calls are TRBV20-1 and TRBJ2-3; D is unclear. The CDR3 has 13 residues. Germline V gives CDR1 DFQATT, CDR2 SNEGSKA (reference sequence). Trimming left V 1 base short and J 2 bases short, with 7 bases between. The CDR3 DNA follows: TGCAGTGCTAGAGGAGAGTTCACAGATACGCAGTATTTT. Translation: CSARGEFTDTQYF.

This clonotype was seen a handful of times. V usage is TRBV18 and J usage is TRBJ1-5; no clear D gene. Trimming pared 1 base from V and 7 bases from J, leaving 14 bases between. Germline CDR1 KGHSH, CDR2 LQKENI. The CDR3 totals 15 residues. For the CDR3, the DNA is TGTGCCAGCTCACCACTAAGTAGGGAGACGCAGCCCCAGCATTTT. Translating gives CASSPLSRETQPQHF.

J is TRBJ2-5 and V is TRBV24-1; D is possibly TRBD1 or TRBD2 (5 bases each). The germline V gene has CDR1 KGHDR and CDR2 SFDVKD. V dropped 2 bases and J dropped 0 bases, with 6 bases sitting between them. The CDR3 covers 14 residues. CDR3 in amino acids: CATSDWGNQETQYF. The CDR3 bases are TGTGCCACCAGTGATTGGGGGAACCAAGAGACCCAGTACTTC.

The genes are TRBV5-1 and TRBJ2-3; 7 bases are a match to TRBD1. CDR1 is SGHRS and CDR2 is YFSETQ in the germline V gene. CDR3 length equals 14 residues. The V gene end was trimmed by 0 bases and the J gene end by 4 bases; junction bases not matched to a gene: 2. CDR3 residues: CASSLETGSDTQYF. CDR3 bases: TGCGCCAGCAGCTTGGAGACAGGGTCAGATACGCAGTATTTT. The variable domain in full, with the rest retrieved from reference TRBV5-1 and TRBJ2-3, is KAGVTQTPRYLIKTRGQQVTLSCSPISGHRSVSWYQQTPGQGLQFLFEYFSETQRNKGNFPGRFSGRQFSNSRSEMNVSTLELGDSALYLCASSLETGSDTQYFGPGTRLTVL.

This clonotype was counted only a few times. This sequence joins TRBV20-1 and TRBJ1-3; 7 bases line up with TRBD1. The V gene end was trimmed by 5 bases and the J gene end by 4 bases; junction bases not matched to a gene: 2. This CDR3 spans 12 amino acids. Germline V gene data show CDR1 as DFQATT and CDR2 as SNEGSKA (reference sequence). CDR3 region: CSAWDRGNTIYF. The CDR3 region has the DNA TGCAGTGCTTGGGACAGAGGAAACACCATATATTTT.

The genes are TRBV7-8 and TRBJ1-5, with 7 bases lining up with TRBD1. V lost 2 bases to trimming and J lost 3 bases; unmatched junction nucleotides: 10. This CDR3 contains 17 residues. Germline loops: CDR1 SGHVS, CDR2 FQNEAQ. The CDR3 is CASSLNSGTANNQPQHF. CDR3 sequence (DNA): TGTGCCAGCAGCTTAAATTCCGGGACAGCAAACAATCAGCCCCAGCATTTT.

With regard to this clonotype: A read error may be the cause here, since a much bigger clone is one base away. This chain connects TRBV7-2 to TRBJ1-1; 7 bases map to TRBD1. The CDR3 has 16 amino acids. Germline loops: CDR1 SGHTA, CDR2 FQGNSA. CDR3 amino acids: CASSTSYRGSDTEALF. The CDR3 DNA reads as TGTGCCAGCAGCACCTCATACAGGGGAAGTGACACTGAAGCTCTCTTT.

This chain links TRBV19 with TRBJ2-6; the D is unclear. The CDR3 is made up of 15 amino acids. CDR1 is LNHDA and CDR2 is SQIVND in the germline V gene (reference sequence). The V and J ends lost 3 bases and 0 bases respectively, with 6 bases between them. CDR3 DNA sequence: TGTGCCAGTAGTATTGGGGACTCTGGGGCCAACGTCCTGACTTTC. Translating it yields CASSIGDSGANVLTF. The full variable domain, rest sourced from reference TRBV19 and TRBJ2-6, is DGGITQSPKYLFRKEGQNVTLSCEQNLNHDAMYWYRQDPGQGLRLIYYSQIVNDFQKGDIAEGYSVSREKKESFPLTVTSAQKNPTAFYLCASSIGDSGANVLTFGAGSRLTVL.

About this clonotype itself: One end of the junction is discordant with germline, which a read error may explain. V gene TRBV5-1 combines with J gene TRBJ2-5, with 8 bases fitting TRBD1. This CDR3 has 11 amino acids. Germline assignment: CDR1 SGHRS and CDR2 YFSETQ. CDR3 loop: CASSSRTGTNF. CDR3 in DNA: TGCGCCAGCAGCTCTCGGACAGGGACGAACTTC.

This clonotype was counted many times. V usage is TRBV19 and J usage is TRBJ2-2, with 8 bases lining up with TRBD2. This CDR3 is 15 amino acids long. Trimming removed 5 bases from V and 0 bases from J; junction bases left unmatched: 2. Germline CDR1 reads LNHDA; CDR2 reads SQIVND (reference sequence). For the CDR3, the DNA is TGTGCCAGTAGTGGACTAGCAGCGAACACCGGGGAGCTGTTTTTT. Protein sequence: CASSGLAANTGELFF.

This clonotype was found many times. The gene calls are TRBV2 and TRBJ1-6; D remains unclear. The CDR3 length is 9 residues. V gave up 3 bases and J gave up 13 bases, with 1 base separating them. The germline gives CDR1 SNHLY, CDR2 FYNNEI. The CDR3 DNA reads TGTGCCAGCAGTGAGCCCCTCCACTTT. Translation: CASSEPLHF.

There are many counts of this clonotype. This rearrangement joins TRBV19 to TRBJ2-5; a possible D gene is TRBD2 (7 bases). The CDR3 loop spans 15 amino acids. Per the germline V gene, CDR1 is LNHDA and CDR2 is SQIVND (reference sequence). Trimming removed 5 bases from V and 5 bases from J, with 18 bases in between. In nucleotides, the CDR3 is TGTGCCAGTAGTCCGACGGGGGGCCTCCTGGAGACCCAGTACTTC. Its protein product is CASSPTGGLLETQYF.

This clonotype came up many times. The chain couples TRBV7-2 to TRBJ1-2; D is unresolved. V was pared by 2 bases and J by 1 base, with 14 bases between. This CDR3 has 16 amino acids. Germline V gene data show CDR1 as SGHTA and CDR2 as FQGNSA. The CDR3 loop is CASSLHASNLNYGYTF. CDR3 nucleotide sequence: TGTGCCAGCAGCTTACATGCCAGCAACCTTAACTATGGCTACACCTTC.

Note on this clonotype: With a much larger clone just one base away, this may be a read error. Here the CDR3 omits its conserved ending phenylalanine or tryptophan, so a read error is the likely source. This chain connects TRBV10-3 to TRBJ2-5; 9 nucleotides align to TRBD1. Looked up from germline, CDR1 is ENHRY and CDR2 is SYGVKD. This CDR3 has 13 residues. CDR3 DNA: TGTGCCAGCAGTGAACAGGGGGCTGAGACCCAGTACCTC. Translated: CASSEQGAETQYL.

A note on this clonotype: Because the CDR3 is missing its conserved closing phenylalanine or tryptophan, this is likely a read error. This rearrangement joins TRBV28 to TRBJ1-1; a possible D gene is TRBD1 (5 bases). The CDR3 sequence is 12 residues long. V dropped 2 bases and J dropped 7 bases, with 8 bases sitting between them. The germline gives CDR1 MDHEN, CDR2 SYDVKM. In DNA form, the CDR3 reads TGTGCCAGCAGTTTACTAGACAGTGAAGCTTTCTCT. Translation: CASSLLDSEAFS.

At least ten counts were recorded for this clonotype. The gene calls are TRBV25-1 and TRBJ1-2; 7 bases are shared with TRBD1. Germline assignment: CDR1 MGHDK and CDR2 SYGVNS. The length of the CDR3 is 18 residues. V gave up 1 base and J gave up 0 bases; unmatched junction bases: 11. CDR3 in amino acids: CASSELDELQGPNYGYTF. CDR3 coding DNA: TGTGCCAGCAGTGAATTGGACGAATTACAGGGGCCTAACTATGGCTACACCTTC.

The V and J genes are TRBV29-1 and TRBJ2-7; D is uncertain. The V and J ends lost 4 bases and 6 bases respectively, with 13 bases between them. Germline CDR1 reads SQVTM; CDR2 reads ANQGSEA. The CDR3 has 12 amino acids. This CDR3 is CSVAGELGEQYF. In DNA form, the CDR3 reads TGCAGCGTTGCTGGGGAACTCGGCGAGCAGTACTTC.

This chain connects TRBV7-9 to TRBJ1-1; 12 nucleotides line up with TRBD1. V was pared by 4 bases and J by 0 bases, with 9 bases of the junction left unmatched. Germline V gene sequence: CDR1 SEHNR, CDR2 FQNEAQ (reference sequence). The CDR3 runs 18 residues. Written as DNA, the CDR3 is TGTGCCAGCAGCTGGACGGGACAGGGGGCGCGAATGAACACTGAAGCTTTCTTT. This codes for CASSWTGQGARMNTEAFF.

This clonotype was counted only a few times. The rearrangement links TRBV12-3 or TRBV12-4 to TRBJ1-4; D is unresolved. The CDR3 is 14 residues long. Between the trimmed V and J ends, which lost 3 bases and 5 bases, there was a span of 10 bases. CDR3: CASSFLGRNEKLFF. The CDR3 coding sequence is TGTGCCAGCAGTTTTCTCGGACGGAATGAAAAACTGTTTTTT.

To note about this clonotype: This may stem from a read error, because a much larger clone lies one nucleotide away. The chain has TRBV12-3 or TRBV12-4 and TRBJ1-1, with unresolved D. The V gene lost 6 bases and the J gene lost 10 bases, with 18 bases spanning the gap. The CDR3 totals 13 residues. In DNA form, the CDR3 reads TGTGCCAGCAGCCAAGATCTAAAGTCTGCAGCTTTCTTT. This sequence encodes CASSQDLKSAAFF.

The V and J genes are TRBV6-5 and TRBJ2-7; 7 nucleotides line up with TRBD1. The CDR3 has 14 residues. CDR1 is MNHEY, CDR2 SVGAGI, per germline. Unmatched junction bases numbered 7, after V lost 6 bases and J lost 2 bases. CDR3 in amino acids: CASSQWDRAYEQYF. In DNA form, the CDR3 reads TGTGCCAGCAGCCAATGGGACAGAGCCTACGAGCAGTACTTC.

The sample holds many counts of this clonotype. This chain joins TRBV20-1 and TRBJ1-2; D is uncertain. The CDR3 length is 9 residues. Germline V CDR1 and CDR2: DFQATT, SNEGSKA (reference sequence). This chain's CDR3 is CSSPDGYTF. DNA for the CDR3: TGCAGCTCGCCCGATGGCTACACCTTC.

The chain uses TRBV10-3 and TRBJ1-1, with a weak D call TRBD1 (5 bases). Germline V lookup: CDR1 ENHRY, CDR2 SYGVKD. This CDR3 is 13 amino acids long. V lost 6 bases and J lost 4, with 12 bases in between. The CDR3 loop is CAISSGGVTEAFF. The CDR3 DNA sequence: TGTGCCATCAGCTCCGGAGGGGTCACTGAAGCTTTCTTT.

On this clonotype: This may be a read error, as it is one base from a much larger clone. The chain links TRBV12-3 or TRBV12-4 to TRBJ2-5, with 8 bases that match TRBD1. The CDR3 is made up of 15 amino acids. With V trimmed by 6 bases and J by 5 bases, 11 bases remained unmatched. The CDR3 DNA reads TGTGCCAGCAGCTCCTCAGGGGGCGCGGAGGAGACCCAGTACTTC. It specifies CASSSSGGAEETQYF.